The clone carrying this TCR beta chain was seen only a few times. Its antigen is currently unknown. The sample is drawn from a study of T cell responses to AZD1222 COVID-19 vaccine. Study-level points and caveats: The repertoires were collected only after the peak T cell response.

Profiling relied on immunoSEQ multiplex PCR, and the TCRdb table lists in-frame clones only, not all of them. There are about 96,000 clones in the sample; roughly 90% occur only once, and under 30% lies in the top ten. The CDR3 contains 15 residues. The ends were cut back, 7 bases at V and 3 bases at J, with 19 bases in the middle. CDR1 is SNHLY and CDR2 is FYNNEI in the germline V gene. V and J are TRBV2 and TRBJ2-7; D may be TRBD2 (5 bases). The sample was peripheral blood, taken on day 0 of AZD1222 vaccination. This TCR was recovered from an adult in good health. CDR3 in amino acids: CASTAGGSPGYEQYF. The DNA for the CDR3 is TGTGCCAGCACCGCAGGCGGGTCGCCGGGCTACGAGCAGTACTTC.